This T cell receptor (beta chain) was sequenced during a study of CD8+ T cells in alopecia areata. Findings and limits, study-wide: Affected scalp, especially in alopecia totalis/universalis, had a higher clonality than normal scalp did.

Scientists pooled cutaneous lymph node cells and sorted them on CD4, CD8alpha, NKG2D, NKG2ACE and other markers. This clone is medium-sized. What it binds is not known. Mouse gene names apply. In each case, RNA was isolated and then reverse transcribed into cDNA as the sequencing template. Method: immunoSEQ multiplex PCR; TCRdb's copy keeps in-frame clones and lacks some. This sample includes fewer than 9,500 clones with no singletons; its ten biggest clones take up under 20%. Sequencing input: CD8+ T cells sorted from a lymph node. This TCR was sampled from a C3H/HeJ mouse with alopecia areata. This line is of MHC haplotype H2-k.

CDR3 DNA (partial): TGTGCTAGCAGTATCGACTGGGAAGAC. Its translation: CASSIDWED. The whole CDR3 reads CASSIDWEDTQYF. The chain uses TRBV17 and TRBJ2-5; 7 positions match TRBD2. The CDR3 end lies 4 residues beyond the end of the read and is filled in from the germline J gene. The germline gives CDR1 MNHDT, CDR2 YYDKIL. The CDR3 has 13 residues. Based on the CDR3 plus reference TRBV17 and TRBJ2-5, the full variable domain is DTTVKQNPRYKLARVGKPVNLICSQTMNHDTMYWYQKKPNQAPKLLLFYYDKILNREADTFEKFQSSRPNNSFCSLYIGSAGLEYSAMYLCASSIDWEDTQYFGPGTRLLVL.